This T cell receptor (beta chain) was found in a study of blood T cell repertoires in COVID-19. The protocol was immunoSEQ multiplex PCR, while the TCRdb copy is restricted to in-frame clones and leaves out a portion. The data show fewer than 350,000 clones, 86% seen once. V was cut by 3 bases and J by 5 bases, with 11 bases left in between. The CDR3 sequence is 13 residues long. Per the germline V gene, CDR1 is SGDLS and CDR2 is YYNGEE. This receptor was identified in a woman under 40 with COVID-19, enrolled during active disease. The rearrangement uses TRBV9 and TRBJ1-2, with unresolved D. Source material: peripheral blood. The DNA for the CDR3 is TGTGCCAGCAGCGCGCCGTCGGGGTATGGCTACACCTTC. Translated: CASSAPSGYGYTF.